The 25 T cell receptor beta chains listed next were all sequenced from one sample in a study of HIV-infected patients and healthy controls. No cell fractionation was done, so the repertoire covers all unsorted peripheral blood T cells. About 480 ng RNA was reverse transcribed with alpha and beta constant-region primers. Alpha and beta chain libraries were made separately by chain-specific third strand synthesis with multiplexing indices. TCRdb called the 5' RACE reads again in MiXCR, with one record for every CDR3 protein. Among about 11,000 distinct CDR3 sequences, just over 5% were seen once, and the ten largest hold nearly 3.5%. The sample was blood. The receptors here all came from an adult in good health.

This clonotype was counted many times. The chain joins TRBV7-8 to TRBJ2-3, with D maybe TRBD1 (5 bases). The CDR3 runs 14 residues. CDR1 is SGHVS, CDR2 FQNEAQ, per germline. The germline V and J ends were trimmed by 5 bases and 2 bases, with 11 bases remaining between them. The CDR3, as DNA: TGTGCCAGCAGCCGCCAGGGTAACACAGATACGCAGTATTTT. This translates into CASSRQGNTDTQYF.

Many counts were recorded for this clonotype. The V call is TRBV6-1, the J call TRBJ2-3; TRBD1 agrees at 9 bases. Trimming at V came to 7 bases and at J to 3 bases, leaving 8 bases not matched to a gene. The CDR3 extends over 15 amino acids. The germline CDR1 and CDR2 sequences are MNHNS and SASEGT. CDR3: CASNYRGRGTDTQYF. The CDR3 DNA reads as TGTGCCAGCAACTACAGGGGGCGAGGGACAGATACGCAGTATTTT.

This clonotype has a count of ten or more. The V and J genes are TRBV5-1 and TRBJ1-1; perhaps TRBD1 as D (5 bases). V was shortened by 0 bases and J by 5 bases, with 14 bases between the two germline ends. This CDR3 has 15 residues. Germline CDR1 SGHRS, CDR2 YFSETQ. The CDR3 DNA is TGCGCCAGCAGCTTGGGTCAGGGTACAAGGACTGAAGCTTTCTTT. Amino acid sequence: CASSLGQGTRTEAFF.

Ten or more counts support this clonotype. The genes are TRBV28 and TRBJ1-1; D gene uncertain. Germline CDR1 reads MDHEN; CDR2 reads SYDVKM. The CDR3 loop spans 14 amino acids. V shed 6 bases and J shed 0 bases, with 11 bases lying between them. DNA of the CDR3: TGTGCCAGCAGACCAGATCTAATGAACACTGAAGCTTTCTTT. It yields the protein CASRPDLMNTEAFF.

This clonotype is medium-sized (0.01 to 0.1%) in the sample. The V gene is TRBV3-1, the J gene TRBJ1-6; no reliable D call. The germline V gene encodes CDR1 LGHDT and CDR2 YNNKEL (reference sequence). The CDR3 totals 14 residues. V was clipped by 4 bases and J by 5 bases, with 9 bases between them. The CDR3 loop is CASSPQHNNSPLHF. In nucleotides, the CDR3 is TGTGCCAGCAGCCCTCAACATAATAATTCACCCCTCCACTTT.

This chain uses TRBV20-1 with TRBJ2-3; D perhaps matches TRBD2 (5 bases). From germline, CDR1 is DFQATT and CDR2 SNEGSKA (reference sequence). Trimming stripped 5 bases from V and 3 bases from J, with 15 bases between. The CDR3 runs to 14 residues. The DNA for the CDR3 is TGCAGTGCTTTGGGTGATGGCGGGACAGATACGCAGTATTTT. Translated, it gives CSALGDGGTDTQYF.

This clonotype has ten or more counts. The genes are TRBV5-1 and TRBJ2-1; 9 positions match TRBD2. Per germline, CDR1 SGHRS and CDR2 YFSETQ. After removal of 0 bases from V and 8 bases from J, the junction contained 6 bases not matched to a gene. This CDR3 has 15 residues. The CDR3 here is CASSLGAGGLYEQFF. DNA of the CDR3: TGCGCCAGCAGCTTGGGGGCGGGGGGGCTTTATGAGCAGTTCTTC.

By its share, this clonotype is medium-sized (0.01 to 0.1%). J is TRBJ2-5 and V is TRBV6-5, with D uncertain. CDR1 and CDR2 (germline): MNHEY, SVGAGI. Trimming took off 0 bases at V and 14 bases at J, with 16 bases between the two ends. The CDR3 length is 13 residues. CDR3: CASSYSERTILYF. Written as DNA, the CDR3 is TGTGCCAGCAGTTACTCAGAGAGGACCATCCTTTACTTC.

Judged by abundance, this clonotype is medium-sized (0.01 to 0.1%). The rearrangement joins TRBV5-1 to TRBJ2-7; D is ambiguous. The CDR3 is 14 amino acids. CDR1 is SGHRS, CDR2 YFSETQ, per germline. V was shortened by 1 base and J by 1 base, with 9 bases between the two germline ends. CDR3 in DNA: TGCGCCAGCAGCTTGCAAATCGGGTCCTACGAGCAGTACTTC. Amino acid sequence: CASSLQIGSYEQYF.

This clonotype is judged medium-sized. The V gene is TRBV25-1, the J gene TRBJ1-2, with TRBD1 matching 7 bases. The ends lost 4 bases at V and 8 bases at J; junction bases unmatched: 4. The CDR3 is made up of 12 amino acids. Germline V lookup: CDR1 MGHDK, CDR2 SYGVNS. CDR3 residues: CASSVGGGGYTF. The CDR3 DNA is TGTGCCAGCAGTGTTGGAGGGGGCGGCTACACCTTC.

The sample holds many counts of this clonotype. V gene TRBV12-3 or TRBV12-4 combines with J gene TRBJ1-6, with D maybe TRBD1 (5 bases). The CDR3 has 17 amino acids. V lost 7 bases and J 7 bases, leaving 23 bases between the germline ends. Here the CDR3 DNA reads TGTGCCAGCACCCGAACCACCACCGGGACGGGCAATTCACCCCTCCACTTT. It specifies CASTRTTTGTGNSPLHF.

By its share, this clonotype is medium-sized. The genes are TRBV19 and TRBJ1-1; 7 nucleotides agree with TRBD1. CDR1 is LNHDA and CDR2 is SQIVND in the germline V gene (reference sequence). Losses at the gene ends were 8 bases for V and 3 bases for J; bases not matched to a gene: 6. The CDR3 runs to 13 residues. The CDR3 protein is CASGTASHTEAFF. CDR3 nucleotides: TGTGCCAGTGGGACAGCTAGCCACACTGAAGCTTTCTTT.

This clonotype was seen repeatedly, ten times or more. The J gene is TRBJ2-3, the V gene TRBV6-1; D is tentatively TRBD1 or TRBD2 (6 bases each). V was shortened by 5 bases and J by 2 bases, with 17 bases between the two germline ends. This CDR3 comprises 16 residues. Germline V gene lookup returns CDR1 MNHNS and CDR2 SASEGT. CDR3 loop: CASSHRGQGNTDTQYF. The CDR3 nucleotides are TGTGCCAGCAGTCACCGGGGGCAGGGCAACACAGATACGCAGTATTTT.

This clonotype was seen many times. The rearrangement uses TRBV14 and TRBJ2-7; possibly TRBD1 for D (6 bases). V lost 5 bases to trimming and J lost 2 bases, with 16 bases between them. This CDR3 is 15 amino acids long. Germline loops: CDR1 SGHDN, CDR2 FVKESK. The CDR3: CASSLRTEGTYEQYF. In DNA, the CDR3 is TGTGCCAGCAGCTTGCGGACAGAGGGAACCTACGAGCAGTACTTC.

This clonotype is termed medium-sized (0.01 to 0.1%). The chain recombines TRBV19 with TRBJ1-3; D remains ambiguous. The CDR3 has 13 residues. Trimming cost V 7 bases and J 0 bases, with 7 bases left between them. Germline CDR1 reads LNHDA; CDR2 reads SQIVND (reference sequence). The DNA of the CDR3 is TGTGCCAGTACCGAAAGCTCTGGAAACACCATATATTTT. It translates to CASTESSGNTIYF. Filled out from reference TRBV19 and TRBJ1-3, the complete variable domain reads DGGITQSPKYLFRKEGQNVTLSCEQNLNHDAMYWYRQDPGQGLRLIYYSQIVNDFQKGDIAEGYSVSREKKESFPLTVTSAQKNPTAFYLCASTESSGNTIYFGEGSWLTVV.

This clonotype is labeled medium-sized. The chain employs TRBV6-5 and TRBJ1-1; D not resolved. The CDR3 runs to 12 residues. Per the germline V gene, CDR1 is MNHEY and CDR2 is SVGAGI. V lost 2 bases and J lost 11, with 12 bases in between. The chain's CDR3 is CASSYHAPAAFF. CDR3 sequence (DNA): TGTGCCAGCAGTTACCACGCCCCGGCTGCTTTCTTT.

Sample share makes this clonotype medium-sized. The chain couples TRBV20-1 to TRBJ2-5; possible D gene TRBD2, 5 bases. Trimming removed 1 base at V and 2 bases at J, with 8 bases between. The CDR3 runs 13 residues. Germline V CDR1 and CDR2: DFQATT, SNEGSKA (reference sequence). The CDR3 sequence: CSARVRLQETQYF. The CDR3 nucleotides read TGCAGTGCTAGAGTGCGACTACAAGAGACCCAGTACTTC.

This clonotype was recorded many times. CDR3 protein: CAGSVGGNTEAFF. The CDR3 bases are TGTGCCGGGTCGGTGGGCGGGAACACTGAAGCTTTCTTT. V and J are TRBV2 and TRBJ1-1; no definite D call. Germline V gene lookup returns CDR1 SNHLY and CDR2 FYNNEI. V was clipped by 11 bases and J by 1 base, with 14 bases between them. CDR3 length: 13 amino acids.

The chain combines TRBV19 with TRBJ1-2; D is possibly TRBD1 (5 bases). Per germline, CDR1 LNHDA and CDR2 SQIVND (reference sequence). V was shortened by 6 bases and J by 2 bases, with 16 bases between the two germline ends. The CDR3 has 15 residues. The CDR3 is CASRPPRGGNYGYTF. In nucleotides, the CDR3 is TGTGCCAGTAGACCGCCTCGCGGGGGGAACTATGGCTACACCTTC.

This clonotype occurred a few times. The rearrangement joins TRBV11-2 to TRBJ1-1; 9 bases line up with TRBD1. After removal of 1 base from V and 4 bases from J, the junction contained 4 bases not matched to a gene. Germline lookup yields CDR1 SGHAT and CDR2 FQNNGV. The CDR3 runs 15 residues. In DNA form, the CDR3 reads TGTGCCAGCAGCTTAGGACAGGGGGTTGGCACTGAAGCTTTCTTT. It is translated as CASSLGQGVGTEAFF.

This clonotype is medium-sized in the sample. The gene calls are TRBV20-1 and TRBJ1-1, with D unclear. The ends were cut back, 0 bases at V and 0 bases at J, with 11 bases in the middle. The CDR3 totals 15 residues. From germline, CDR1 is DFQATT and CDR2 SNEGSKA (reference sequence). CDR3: CSARDWPAMNTEAFF. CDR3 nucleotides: TGCAGTGCTAGAGACTGGCCGGCCATGAACACTGAAGCTTTCTTT.

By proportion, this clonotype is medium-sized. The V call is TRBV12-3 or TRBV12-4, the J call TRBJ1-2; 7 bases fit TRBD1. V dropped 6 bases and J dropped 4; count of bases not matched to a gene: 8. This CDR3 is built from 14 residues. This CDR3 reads CASSRLDRAYGYTF. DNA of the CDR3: TGTGCCAGCAGCCGACTTGACAGGGCCTATGGCTACACCTTC.

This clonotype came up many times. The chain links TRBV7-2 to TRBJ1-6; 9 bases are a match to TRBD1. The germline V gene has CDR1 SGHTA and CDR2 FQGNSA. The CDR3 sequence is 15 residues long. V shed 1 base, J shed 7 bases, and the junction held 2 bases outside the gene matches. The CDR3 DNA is TGTGCCAGCAGCTTAGGCGGGACAGGGAATTCACCCCTCCACTTT. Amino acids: CASSLGGTGNSPLHF.

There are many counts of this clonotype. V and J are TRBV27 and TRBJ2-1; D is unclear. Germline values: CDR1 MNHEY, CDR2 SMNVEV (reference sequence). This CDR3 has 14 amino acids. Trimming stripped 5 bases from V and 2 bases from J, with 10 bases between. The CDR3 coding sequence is TGTGCCAGCAGTCCCTTATTTCCCTACAATGAGCAGTTCTTC. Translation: CASSPLFPYNEQFF.

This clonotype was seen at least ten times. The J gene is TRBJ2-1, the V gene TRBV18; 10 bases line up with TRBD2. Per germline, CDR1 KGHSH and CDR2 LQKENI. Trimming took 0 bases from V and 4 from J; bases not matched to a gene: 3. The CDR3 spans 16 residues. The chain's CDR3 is CASSPPTTSGYNEQFF. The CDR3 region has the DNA TGTGCCAGCTCACCACCGACGACTAGCGGGTACAATGAGCAGTTCTTC.